These 26 T cell receptor beta chains were sequenced from one sample in a study of CD8 T cells in Susac syndrome. Random-hexamer reverse transcription was applied to roughly 0.5 to 1 ug RNA. TCRdb ran MiXCR on the immunoSEQ multiplex PCR reads and lists one entry per CDR3 protein. The data contain 150,000 to 200,000 distinct CDR3 sequences, approximately 96% of them singletons. The material sequenced was CD4+ T cells from PBMCs. The receptors originated from a human donor in good health.

V usage is TRBV12-3 or TRBV12-4 and J usage is TRBJ1-5; no definite D call. Trimming stripped 6 bases from V and 2 bases from J, with 11 bases between. This CDR3 contains 14 residues. As DNA, the CDR3 is TGTGCCAGCAGAAACCAGGATGGCAATCAGCCCCAGCATTTT. Protein: CASRNQDGNQPQHF.

This clonotype was counted once. The chain combines TRBV4-2 with TRBJ2-3; D may match TRBD1 or TRBD2 (5 bases each). The V and J ends lost 1 base and 1 base respectively, with 15 bases between them. This CDR3 has 17 amino acids. Germline V lookup: CDR1 LGHNA, CDR2 YNFKEQ. The CDR3 DNA reads as TGTGCCAGCAGCCAAGCCCTCCGGGGCAGGGGCACAGATACGCAGTATTTT. Translated, it gives CASSQALRGRGTDTQYF.

The chain employs TRBV4-3 and TRBJ1-4; TRBD1 aligns across 11 bases. Germline values: CDR1 LGHNA, CDR2 YSLEER. This CDR3 contains 15 residues. V dropped 1 base and J dropped 6; count of bases not matched to a gene: 1. This CDR3 is CASSQGTGGDEKLFF. The CDR3 nucleotides are TGCGCCAGCAGCCAAGGGACAGGGGGCGATGAAAAACTGTTTTTT.

The CDR3 sequence: CSANGVPSYNEQFF. In nucleotides, the CDR3 is TGCAGTGCTAACGGAGTCCCCTCCTACAATGAGCAGTTCTTC. The chain combines TRBV20-1 with TRBJ2-1; D gene ambiguous. Trimming left V 4 bases short and J 0 bases short, with 10 bases between. Germline V gives CDR1 DFQATT, CDR2 SNEGSKA (reference sequence). CDR3 size: 14 residues.

The chain recombines TRBV25-1 with TRBJ1-1, with TRBD1 as a possible D gene (6 bases). V was pared by 2 bases and J by 0 bases, with 7 bases between. The CDR3 extends over 14 amino acids. Germline-derived CDR1 and CDR2 are MGHDK and SYGVNS. CDR3 in amino acids: CASSEGGLNTEAFF. CDR3 in DNA: TGTGCCAGCAGTGAAGGGGGCCTGAACACTGAAGCTTTCTTT.

The rearrangement uses TRBV20-1 and TRBJ2-7, with TRBD2 as a possible D gene (5 bases). CDR1 and CDR2 from the germline V gene are DFQATT and SNEGSKA (reference sequence). The CDR3 covers 12 residues. V was cut by 3 bases and J by 3 bases, with 9 bases left in between. The CDR3 loop reads CSASSGIYEQYF. The CDR3 DNA reads TGCAGTGCTAGCTCCGGGATCTACGAGCAGTACTTC.

This chain joins TRBV28 and TRBJ2-7; D not resolved. V lost 5 bases and J lost 4, with 12 bases in between. The CDR3 totals 13 residues. Germline V lookup: CDR1 MDHEN, CDR2 SYDVKM. The CDR3: CASSARPAYEQYF. Written as DNA, the CDR3 is TGTGCCAGCAGTGCCCGGCCGGCTTACGAGCAGTACTTC.

V is TRBV27 and J is TRBJ1-1, with 7 bases lining up with TRBD1. V was clipped by 6 bases and J by 6 bases; unmatched bases: 16. The CDR3 extends over 16 amino acids. Germline CDR1 MNHEY, CDR2 SMNVEV (reference sequence). DNA of the CDR3: TGTGCCAGCAGAGATATGGACAGGCTGGGTAGGGCTGAAGCTTTCTTT. Its translation is CASRDMDRLGRAEAFF.

This chain joins TRBV5-1 and TRBJ2-3, with D possibly matching TRBD1 (6 bases). Germline CDR1 is SGHRS and CDR2 is YFSETQ. This CDR3 region has 16 residues. The ends were cut back, 4 bases at V and 3 bases at J, with 18 bases in the middle. The CDR3 nucleotides read TGCGCCAGCAGCCCAACGTGGGGGCGCAGGACAGATACGCAGTATTTT. This sequence encodes CASSPTWGRRTDTQYF.

CDR3 DNA: TGTGCCACCAGTGATGCTGGCTACGAGCAGTACTTC. It is translated as CATSDAGYEQYF. The chain combines TRBV24-1 with TRBJ2-7, with D unclear. V was trimmed by 3 bases and J by 3 bases, leaving 5 bases between them. This CDR3 comprises 12 residues. Germline V lookup: CDR1 KGHDR, CDR2 SFDVKD.

The V and J genes are TRBV30 and TRBJ1-2, with D perhaps matching TRBD1 (6 bases). Germline assignment: CDR1 GTSNPN and CDR2 SVGIG (reference sequence). V gave up 1 base and J gave up 3 bases, with 12 bases separating them. The CDR3 consists of 14 residues. CDR3 nucleotides: TGTGCCTGGAGTGCAACGACAGGAGACTATGGCTACACCTTC. Translating gives CAWSATTGDYGYTF.

This chain connects TRBV6-2 or TRBV6-3 to TRBJ2-1; tentatively, D is TRBD2 (6 bases). Germline CDR1 and CDR2: MNHEY and SVGEGT. The CDR3 totals 14 residues. The V and J ends lost 6 bases and 8 bases respectively, with 17 bases between them. DNA of the CDR3: TGTGCCAGCAGCCCCAGGGACTTCACGTATGAGCAGTTCTTC. This encodes CASSPRDFTYEQFF.

The chain couples TRBV5-1 to TRBJ2-5; 7 bases are shared with TRBD1. Germline V lookup: CDR1 SGHRS, CDR2 YFSETQ. After removal of 2 bases from V and 4 bases from J, the junction contained 5 bases not matched to a gene. CDR3 length: 14 amino acids. CDR3 in DNA: TGCGCCAGCAGCTTATTGAACAGGGGAGAGACCCAGTACTTC. Protein sequence: CASSLLNRGETQYF.

This clonotype was observed a single time. CDR3 protein: CASSFYPGALSGDIQYF. Here the CDR3 DNA reads TGTGCCAGCAGCTTCTATCCAGGGGCGCTAAGTGGGGACATTCAGTACTTC. The gene calls are TRBV5-6 and TRBJ2-4; maybe TRBD1 (6 bases). The CDR3 covers 17 residues. Germline loops: CDR1 SGHDT, CDR2 YYEEEE. V lost 2 bases, J lost 8 bases, and 23 bases lay in between.

This chain joins TRBV12-3 or TRBV12-4 and TRBJ2-7; TRBD2 matches 8 bases. Trimming removed 4 bases from V and 8 bases from J; junction bases left unmatched: 10. This CDR3 comprises 14 residues. This CDR3 is CASSSGGDLHQQYF. The DNA of the CDR3 is TGTGCCAGCAGTTCCGGGGGGGACCTTCACCAGCAGTACTTC.

The chain combines TRBV11-2 with TRBJ1-2; TRBD1 is a possible D gene (5 bases). The CDR3 is made up of 14 amino acids. Germline loops: CDR1 SGHAT, CDR2 FQNNGV. The V and J ends lost 1 base and 8 bases respectively, with 14 bases between them. For the CDR3, the DNA is TGTGCCAGCAGCTTAGGCGGGGGGTTAGAAGGCTACACCTTC. Translating gives CASSLGGGLEGYTF.

V and J are TRBV9 and TRBJ1-2; TRBD1 matches 8 bases. From germline, CDR1 is SGDLS and CDR2 YYNGEE. V lost 1 base, J lost 4 bases, and 6 bases stayed unmatched. This CDR3 has 15 amino acids. The CDR3 DNA reads TGTGCCAGCAGCGTACTTGGGCAGGGGGCCTATGGCTACACCTTC. It yields the protein CASSVLGQGAYGYTF.

This rearrangement joins TRBV18 to TRBJ2-7; 7 bases map to TRBD1. This CDR3 comprises 14 residues. In germline, CDR1 is KGHSH, CDR2 LQKENI. J lost 3 bases, V lost 3 bases, and 5 bases had no gene match. CDR3 nucleotide sequence: TGTGCCAGCTCACCCCCTGGACAGGACTACGAGCAGTACTTC. Amino acid sequence: CASSPPGQDYEQYF.

This rearrangement joins TRBV7-2 to TRBJ2-3; no reliable D call. Trimming pared 1 base from V and 6 bases from J, leaving 11 bases between. CDR1 is SGHTA, CDR2 FQGNSA, per germline. This CDR3 has 14 amino acids. The CDR3 bases are TGTGCCAGCAGCTTAGACTGGGAATGGGATACGCAGTATTTT. The encoded protein is CASSLDWEWDTQYF.

This clonotype has only one observation. The chain carries TRBV18 and TRBJ2-5, with TRBD2 matching over 9 bases. CDR1 and CDR2 (germline): KGHSH, LQKENI. Trimming removed 3 bases from V and 4 bases from J; junction bases left unmatched: 3. This CDR3 region has 14 residues. The CDR3 loop is CASSPNSGGETQYF. The CDR3 nucleotides read TGTGCCAGCTCACCGAATAGCGGGGGAGAGACCCAGTACTTC.

This chain links TRBV29-1 with TRBJ2-5; D unresolved. The CDR3 contains 10 residues. CDR1 is SQVTM, CDR2 ANQGSEA, per germline. V was cut by 4 bases and J by 5 bases, with 5 bases left in between. The DNA of the CDR3 is TGCAGCGTTGGGACGGAGACCCAGTACTTC. Translation: CSVGTETQYF.

The CDR3 bases are TGCAGTGCCTCGAGACAGGGAGGCAATCAGCCCCAGCATTTT. It translates to CSASRQGGNQPQHF. The V and J genes are TRBV20-1 and TRBJ1-5; 7 nucleotides align to TRBD1. Trimming at V came to 6 bases and at J to 2 bases, leaving 7 bases not matched to a gene. This CDR3 region has 14 residues. Germline CDR1 DFQATT, CDR2 SNEGSKA (reference sequence).

This sequence joins TRBV7-2 and TRBJ2-7, with 7 positions matching TRBD1. V lost 5 bases, J lost 2 bases, and 9 bases stayed unmatched. From germline, CDR1 is SGHTA and CDR2 FQGNSA. The CDR3 loop spans 15 amino acids. Here the CDR3 reads CASSRPGQLAYEQYF. CDR3 bases: TGTGCCAGCAGCCGTCCGGGACAGTTAGCCTACGAGCAGTACTTC. Combining the CDR3 with reference TRBV7-2 and TRBJ2-7 gives the whole variable domain GAGVSQSPSNKVTEKGKDVELRCDPISGHTALYWYRQSLGQGLEFLIYFQGNSAPDKSGLPSDRFSAERTGGSVSTLTIQRTQQEDSAVYLCASSRPGQLAYEQYFGPGTRLTVT.

V and J are TRBV12-3 or TRBV12-4 and TRBJ1-4, with D tentatively TRBD1 (5 bases). Deletions cut 8 bases from V and 12 bases from J, with 13 bases between. CDR3 length: 11 amino acids. This chain's CDR3 is CASGRRGELFF. CDR3 nucleotide sequence: TGTGCCAGCGGCCGGCGGGGGGAACTGTTTTTT.

The V gene is TRBV27, the J gene TRBJ2-2; 7 positions match TRBD1. CDR1 and CDR2 from the germline V gene are MNHEY and SMNVEV (reference sequence). V shed 5 bases and J 3 bases; nucleotides not matched to a gene: 3. The CDR3 extends over 14 amino acids. This CDR3 is CASSPDRYTGELFF. CDR3 bases: TGTGCCAGCAGTCCGGACAGGTACACCGGGGAGCTGTTTTTT.

V usage is TRBV10-3 and J usage is TRBJ2-7; TRBD2 matches at 7 bases. The CDR3 is 11 amino acids. The germline V gene encodes CDR1 ENHRY and CDR2 SYGVKD. V was pared by 7 bases and J by 6 bases, with 3 bases of the junction left unmatched. CDR3 bases: TGTGCCATCACCGGGGGGTCCGAGCAGTACTTC. Protein sequence: CAITGGSEQYF.